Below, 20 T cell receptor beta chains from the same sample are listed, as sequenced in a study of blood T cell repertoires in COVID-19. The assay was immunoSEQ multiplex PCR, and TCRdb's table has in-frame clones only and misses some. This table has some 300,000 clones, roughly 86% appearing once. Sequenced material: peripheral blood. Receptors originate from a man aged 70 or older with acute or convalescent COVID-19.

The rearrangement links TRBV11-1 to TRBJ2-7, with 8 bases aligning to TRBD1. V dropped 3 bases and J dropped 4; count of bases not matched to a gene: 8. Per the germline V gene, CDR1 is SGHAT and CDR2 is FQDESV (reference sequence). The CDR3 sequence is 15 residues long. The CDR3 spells CASSFDRGSLYEQYF. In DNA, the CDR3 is TGTGCCAGCAGCTTCGACAGGGGATCTCTTTACGAGCAGTACTTC.

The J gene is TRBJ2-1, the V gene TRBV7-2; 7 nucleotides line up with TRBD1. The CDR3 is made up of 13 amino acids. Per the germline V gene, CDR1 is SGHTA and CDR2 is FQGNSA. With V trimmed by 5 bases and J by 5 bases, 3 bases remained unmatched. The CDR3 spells CASSGDRHNEQFF. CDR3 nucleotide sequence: TGTGCCAGCAGCGGGGACAGACACAATGAGCAGTTCTTC.

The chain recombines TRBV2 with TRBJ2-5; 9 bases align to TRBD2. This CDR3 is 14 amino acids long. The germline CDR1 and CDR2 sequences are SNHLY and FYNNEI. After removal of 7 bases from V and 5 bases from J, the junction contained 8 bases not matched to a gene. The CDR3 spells CASIGGGGAETQYF. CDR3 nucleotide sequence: TGTGCCAGCATAGGAGGCGGGGGGGCGGAGACCCAGTACTTC.

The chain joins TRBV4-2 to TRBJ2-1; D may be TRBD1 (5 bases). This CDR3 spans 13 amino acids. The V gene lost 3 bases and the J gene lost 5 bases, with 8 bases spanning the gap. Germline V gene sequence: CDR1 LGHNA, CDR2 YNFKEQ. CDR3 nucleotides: TGTGCCAGCAGCCATGACAGAAACAATGAGCAGTTCTTC. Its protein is CASSHDRNNEQFF.

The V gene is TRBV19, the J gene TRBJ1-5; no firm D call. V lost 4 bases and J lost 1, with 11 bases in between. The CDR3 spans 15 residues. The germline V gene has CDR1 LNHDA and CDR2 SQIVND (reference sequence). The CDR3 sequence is CASSTTLRSNQPQHF. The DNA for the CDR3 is TGTGCCAGTAGTACGACGTTGCGGAGCAATCAGCCCCAGCATTTT.

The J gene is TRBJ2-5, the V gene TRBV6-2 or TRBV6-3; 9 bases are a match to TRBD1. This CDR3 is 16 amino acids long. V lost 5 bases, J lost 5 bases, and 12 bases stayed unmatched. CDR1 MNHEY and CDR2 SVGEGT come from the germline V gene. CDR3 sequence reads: CASSPPGQGGPETQYF. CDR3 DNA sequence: TGTGCCAGCAGTCCCCCGGGACAGGGTGGTCCGGAGACCCAGTACTTC.

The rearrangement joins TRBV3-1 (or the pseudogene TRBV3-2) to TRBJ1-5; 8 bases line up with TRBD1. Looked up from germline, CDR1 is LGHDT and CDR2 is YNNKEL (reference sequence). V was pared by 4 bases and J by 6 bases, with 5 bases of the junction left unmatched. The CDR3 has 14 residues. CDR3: CASSLGTGGQPQHF. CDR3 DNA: TGTGCCAGCAGCCTCGGGACAGGAGGTCAGCCCCAGCATTTT.

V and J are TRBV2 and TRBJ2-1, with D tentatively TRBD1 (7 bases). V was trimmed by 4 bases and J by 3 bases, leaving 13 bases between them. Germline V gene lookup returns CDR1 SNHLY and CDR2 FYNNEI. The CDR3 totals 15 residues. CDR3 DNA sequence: TGTGCCAGCAGTGGACAGGGAGGAATCTACAATGAGCAGTTCTTC. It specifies CASSGQGGIYNEQFF.

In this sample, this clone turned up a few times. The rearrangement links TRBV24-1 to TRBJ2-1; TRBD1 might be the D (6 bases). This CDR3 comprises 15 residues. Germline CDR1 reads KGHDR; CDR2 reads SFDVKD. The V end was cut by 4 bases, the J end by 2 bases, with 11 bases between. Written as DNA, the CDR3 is TGTGCCACCAGTGACTCAAGACAGGCCTACAATGAGCAGTTCTTC. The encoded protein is CATSDSRQAYNEQFF.

CDR3 residues: CASTEGATYSNQPQHF. CDR3 bases: TGTGCCAGTACCGAGGGGGCAACATATAGCAATCAGCCCCAGCATTTT. This chain joins TRBV19 and TRBJ1-5; 7 positions agree with TRBD1. Germline V gene sequence: CDR1 LNHDA, CDR2 SQIVND (reference sequence). This CDR3 spans 16 amino acids. J lost 0 bases, V lost 7 bases, and 9 bases had no gene match. Filled out from reference TRBV19 and TRBJ1-5, the complete variable domain reads DGGITQSPKYLFRKEGQNVTLSCEQNLNHDAMYWYRQDPGQGLRLIYYSQIVNDFQKGDIAEGYSVSREKKESFPLTVTSAQKNPTAFYLCASTEGATYSNQPQHFGDGTRLSIL.

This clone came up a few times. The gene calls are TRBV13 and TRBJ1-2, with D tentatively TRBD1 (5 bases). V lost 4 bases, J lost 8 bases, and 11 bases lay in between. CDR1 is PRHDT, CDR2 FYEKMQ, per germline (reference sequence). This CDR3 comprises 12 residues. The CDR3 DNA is TGTGCCAGCAGCTCGCTCCCAGGGGGCTACACCTTC. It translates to CASSSLPGGYTF. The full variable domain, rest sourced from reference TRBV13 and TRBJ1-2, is AAGVIQSPRHLIKEKRETATLKCYPIPRHDTVYWYQQGPGQDPQFLISFYEKMQSDKGSIPDRFSAQQFSDYHSELNMSSLELGDSALYFCASSSLPGGYTFGSGTRLTVV.

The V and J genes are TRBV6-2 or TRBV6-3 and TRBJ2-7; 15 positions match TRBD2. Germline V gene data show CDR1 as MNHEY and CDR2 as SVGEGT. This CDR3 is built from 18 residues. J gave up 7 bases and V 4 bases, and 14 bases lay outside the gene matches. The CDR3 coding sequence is TGTGCCAGCAGTTCCGGGACTAGCGGGAGGAACTCCCTCCGGGAGCAGTACTTC. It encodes CASSSGTSGRNSLREQYF.

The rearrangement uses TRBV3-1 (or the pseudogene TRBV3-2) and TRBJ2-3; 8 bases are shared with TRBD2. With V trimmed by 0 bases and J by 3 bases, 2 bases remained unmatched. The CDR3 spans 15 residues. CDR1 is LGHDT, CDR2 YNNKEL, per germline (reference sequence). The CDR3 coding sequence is TGTGCCAGCAGCCAAGATCCGGGAGGGACAGATACGCAGTATTTT. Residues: CASSQDPGGTDTQYF.

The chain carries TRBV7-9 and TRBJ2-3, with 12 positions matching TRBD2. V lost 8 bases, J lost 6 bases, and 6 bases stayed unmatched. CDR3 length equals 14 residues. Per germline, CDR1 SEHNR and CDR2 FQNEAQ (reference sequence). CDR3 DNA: TGTGCCAGCGTACTAGCGGGAGGCTCCGATACGCAGTATTTT. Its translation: CASVLAGGSDTQYF.

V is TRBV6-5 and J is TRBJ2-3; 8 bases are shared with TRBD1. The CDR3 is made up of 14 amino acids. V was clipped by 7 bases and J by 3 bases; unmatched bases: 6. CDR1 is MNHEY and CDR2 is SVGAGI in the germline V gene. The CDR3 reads CASTLDRATDTQYF. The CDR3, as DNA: TGTGCCAGCACCTTGGACAGGGCGACAGATACGCAGTATTTT.

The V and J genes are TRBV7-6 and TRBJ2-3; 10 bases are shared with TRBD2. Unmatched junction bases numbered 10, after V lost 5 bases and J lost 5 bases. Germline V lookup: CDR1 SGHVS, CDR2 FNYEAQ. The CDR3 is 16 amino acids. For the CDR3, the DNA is TGTGCCAGCAGCCCAGCCCGGACTAGCGGAAGAGATACGCAGTATTTT. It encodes CASSPARTSGRDTQYF.

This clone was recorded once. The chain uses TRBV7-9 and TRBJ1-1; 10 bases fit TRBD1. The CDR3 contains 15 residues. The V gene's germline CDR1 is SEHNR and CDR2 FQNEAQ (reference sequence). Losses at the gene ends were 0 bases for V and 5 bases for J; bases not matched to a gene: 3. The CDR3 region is CASSLATGGPTEAFF. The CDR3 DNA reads TGTGCCAGCAGCTTAGCGACAGGGGGCCCGACTGAAGCTTTCTTT.

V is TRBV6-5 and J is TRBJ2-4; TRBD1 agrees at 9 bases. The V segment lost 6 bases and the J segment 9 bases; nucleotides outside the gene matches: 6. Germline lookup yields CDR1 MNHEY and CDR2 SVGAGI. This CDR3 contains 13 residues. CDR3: CASRDRGSGIQYF. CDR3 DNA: TGTGCCAGCAGGGACAGGGGAAGTGGCATTCAGTACTTC.

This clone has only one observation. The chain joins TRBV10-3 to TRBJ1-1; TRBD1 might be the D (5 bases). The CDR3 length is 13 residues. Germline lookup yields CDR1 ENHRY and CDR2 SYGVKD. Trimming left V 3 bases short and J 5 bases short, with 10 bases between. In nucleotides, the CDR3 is TGTGCCATCAGTGAAAGTCAGGGTACTGAAGCTTTCTTT. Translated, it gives CAISESQGTEAFF.

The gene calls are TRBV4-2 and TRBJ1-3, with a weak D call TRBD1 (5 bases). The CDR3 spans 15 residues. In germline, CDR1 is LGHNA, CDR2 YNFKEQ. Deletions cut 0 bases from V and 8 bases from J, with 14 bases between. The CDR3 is CASSQDRAVSDTIYF. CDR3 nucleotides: TGTGCCAGCAGCCAAGACAGGGCTGTCTCGGACACCATATATTTT.